This TCR beta chain appears in the sequencing data of a study of brain T cells in children with intractable seizures. Points from the study as a whole: Patients' HCMV serostatus was unknown; virus specificity rests on CDR3 similarity alone.

The time point: blood from clinic visit 5 months post-surgery; TSC patient then seizure free. Surgery cases with the highest brain T cell transcript signatures were chosen for sequencing. Patients received at least one anti-epileptic drug before surgery. Comment on this clone: As yet, its antigen is unknown.

This table comes from immunoSEQ multiplex PCR, and its TCRdb copy is limited to in-frame clones, with some not included. The data hold a few hundred thousand clones, with over 90% observed a single time. The specimen comprised peripheral blood, sampled less than 6 months after surgery. This TCR derives from a boy under two years old with tuberous sclerosis and intractable seizures.

CDR3 sequence: CASSLGYSGTFQETQYF. The CDR3 DNA reads TGTGCCAGCAGCTTGGGGTATAGCGGGACCTTCCAAGAGACCCAGTACTTC. The chain recombines TRBV5-4 with TRBJ2-5, with 8 bases aligning to TRBD2. There are 17 residues in the CDR3. V was clipped by 0 bases and J by 1 base; unmatched bases: 8. Germline values: CDR1 SGHNT, CDR2 YYREEE (reference sequence).